The rows below give T cell receptor beta chains drawn from one sample of a study of blood T cell repertoires in COVID-19. Assay: immunoSEQ multiplex PCR; the TCRdb copy retains only in-frame clones and omits some. The sample contains about 210,000 clones, approximately 88% of which appear only once. Sequenced material: PBMCs or T cells enriched from blood (not recorded which). All receptors come from a man aged 18 to 30 with acute COVID-19. Both conserved end residues are part of each CDR3. A D gene is named only where the DNA matches it firmly. Clone size is not always given. Where it is, it says once, few, many or a class for expanded clones.

clone size	CDR3 length	V gene	D gene	J gene	CDR3 DNA	CDR3 protein
NA	16	TRBV28	TRBD2	TRBJ2-7	TGTGCCAGCAGTCCATCCCTAGCGGGAATGTCCTACGAGCAGTACTTC	CASSPSLAGMSYEQYF
NA	14	TRBV6-1	NA	TRBJ1-3	TGTGCCAGCAGTGGAGCACAGGCTGGAAACACCATATATTTT	CASSGAQAGNTIYF
NA	13	TRBV5-8	NA	TRBJ2-5	TGTGCCAGCAGCTCCGGGGGGCGGGAGACCCAGTACTTC	CASSSGGRETQYF
NA	13	TRBV6-5	TRBD1	TRBJ1-6	TGTGCCACCACACAGGGGGTACACTCACCCCTCCACTTT	CATTQGVHSPLHF
NA	15	TRBV9	TRBD2	TRBJ2-1	TGTGCCAGCAGCTTCGGACTAGCGGGGGACAATGAGCAGTTCTTC	CASSFGLAGDNEQFF
NA	12	TRBV5-4	NA	TRBJ1-4	TGTGCCAGCAGCTTAGGACAGAGCCAACTGTTTTTT	CASSLGQSQLFF
once	16	TRBV12-5	TRBD1	TRBJ2-3	TGTGCTAGTGGTTTGGTCATCGGGACAGGCACAGATACGCAGTATTTT	CASGLVIGTGTDTQYF
NA	11	TRBV7-9	NA	TRBJ1-1	TGTGCCAGCTTCGTCAACACTGAAGCTTTCTTT	CASFVNTEAFF
NA	15	TRBV7-9	TRBD1	TRBJ2-1	TGTGCCAGCAGCCATCGGGACAGGGCCTACAATGAGCAGTTCTTC	CASSHRDRAYNEQFF
NA	14	TRBV6-5	NA	TRBJ2-7	TGTGCCAGCAGTATACAGGGTACTAGAGACGAGCAGTACTTC	CASSIQGTRDEQYF
NA	18	TRBV6-2/TRBV6-3	TRBD2	TRBJ2-2	TGTGCCAGCAGTAGAGGACTAGCGGGAGCGGGTGGGACCGGGGAGCTGTTTTTT	CASSRGLAGAGGTGELFF
NA	14	TRBV7-2	TRBD1	TRBJ2-7	TGTGCCAGCAGCTTAGAGGGACAGAGCTACGAGCAGTACTTC	CASSLEGQSYEQYF
NA	15	TRBV19	NA	TRBJ1-1	TGTGCCAGTAGTGCTAAACCGGGACTCCTCCCATCGGCTTTCTTT	CASSAKPGLLPSAFF
NA	16	TRBV19	NA	TRBJ1-2	TGTGCCAGTAGTATAGATATGCTCGGCGGGGCGGATGGCTACACCTTC	CASSIDMLGGADGYTF
NA	14	TRBV6-5	TRBD1	TRBJ2-1	TGTGCCAGCAGTTACTCGGACAGGGGAGATGAGCAGTTCTTC	CASSYSDRGDEQFF
once	14	TRBV7-3	TRBD2	TRBJ2-7	TGTGCCAGCAGCCAGACTAGCGGCTCCTACGAGCAGTACTTC	CASSQTSGSYEQYF
NA	14	TRBV27	NA	TRBJ2-2	TGTGCCAGCAGTTTATCCACGAACACCGGGGAGCTGTTTTTT	CASSLSTNTGELFF
NA	11	TRBV28	NA	TRBJ1-4	TGTGCCAGCAAAGGGGGAGAAAAACTGTTTTTT	CASKGGEKLFF
NA	19	TRBV10-3	NA	TRBJ2-3	TGTGCCATCAGTGAGTCGACCGGGCCCGGCGCTAGCAGGACAGATACGCAGTATTTT	CAISESTGPGASRTDTQYF
NA	14	TRBV28	TRBD1	TRBJ1-2	TGTGCCAGCAGTTGGACAGGGGCGCGCTATGGCTACACCTTC	CASSWTGARYGYTF
NA	12	TRBV28	NA	TRBJ1-2	TGTGCCAGCGGTTGGCGGGACTATGGCTACACCTTC	CASGWRDYGYTF
NA	16	TRBV10-3	NA	TRBJ2-3	TGTGCCATCAGGCCCCCTGGCGGGGTAGGGCGGGATACGCAGTATTTT	CAIRPPGGVGRDTQYF
NA	13	TRBV28	NA	TRBJ2-5	TGTGCCAGCAGTTTACCCTACCGGGAGACCCAGTACTTC	CASSLPYRETQYF
NA	13	TRBV5-1	NA	TRBJ2-5	TGCGCCAGCAGTCCAGGGACTGGAGAGACCCAGTACTTC	CASSPGTGETQYF
once	14	TRBV28	NA	TRBJ2-7	TGTGCCAGCCGCGAGATAGGACAGCCCTACGAGCAGTACTTC	CASREIGQPYEQYF
NA	16	TRBV4-1	NA	TRBJ1-1	TGCGCCAGCAGCCAAGATCCATCAGGGGTATCATCGAAAGCTTTCTTT	CASSQDPSGVSSKAFF
NA	16	TRBV5-4	TRBD2	TRBJ2-3	TGTGCCAGCAGCTCCACTAGCGGGAGTGTTGAAGATACGCAGTATTTT	CASSSTSGSVEDTQYF
NA	17	TRBV28	TRBD1	TRBJ2-2	TGTGCCAGCAGTTTACAGGGTGGGACAGATAACACCGGGGAGCTGTTTTTT	CASSLQGGTDNTGELFF
once	15	TRBV18	NA	TRBJ1-2	TGTGCCAGCTCACCAGACACAGCAATTAACTATGGCTACACCTTC	CASSPDTAINYGYTF
NA	14	TRBV6-5	NA	TRBJ1-4	TGTGCCAGCAGAGGAGAACCAACTAATGAAAAACTGTTTTTT	CASRGEPTNEKLFF
NA	16	TRBV4-2	TRBD2	TRBJ2-1	TGTGCCAGCAGCCAAGGGGAGCGGGGGGTCTACAATGAGCAGTTCTTC	CASSQGERGVYNEQFF
NA	12	TRBV29-1	NA	TRBJ2-5	TGCAGCGTTGAAGGTCAGCAAGAGACCCAGTACTTC	CSVEGQQETQYF
once	13	TRBV28	NA	TRBJ1-1	TGTGCCAGCAGGCGATGGGGAGTTACTGAAGCTTTCTTT	CASRRWGVTEAFF
NA	16	TRBV5-1	TRBD1	TRBJ1-2	TGCGCCAGCAGCTTGGAACAGGGGGCCTCGTCTTATGGCTACACCTTC	CASSLEQGASSYGYTF
NA	15	TRBV7-8	NA	TRBJ1-3	TGTGCCAGCAGTACCCACGGGGGTCTGGGAAACACCATATATTTT	CASSTHGGLGNTIYF
NA	16	TRBV11-3	NA	TRBJ1-1	TGTGCCAGCAGCTTAGATCTCGCGGGGAGTGGGACTGAAGCTTTCTTT	CASSLDLAGSGTEAFF
NA	14	TRBV18	TRBD1	TRBJ1-2	TGTGCCAGCTCCCTGGGACAGGGGGCGGATGGCTACACCTTC	CASSLGQGADGYTF
NA	15	TRBV11-2	TRBD2	TRBJ2-7	TGTGCCAGCAGCTCCACTAGCGATCACTCCTACGAGCAGTACTTC	CASSSTSDHSYEQYF
NA	12	TRBV10-3	TRBD1	TRBJ1-1	TGTGCCGGCGGCGGACAGGGGGCTGAAGCTTTCTTT	CAGGGQGAEAFF
NA	14	TRBV28	NA	TRBJ2-7	TGTGCCAGCAATAAACAGGGGGGGAATTTCGAGCAGTACTTC	CASNKQGGNFEQYF
NA	16	TRBV3-1/TRBV3-2	TRBD2	TRBJ2-1	TGTGCCAGCAGGGAGACTAGCGGACCTTCCTACAATGAGCAGTTCTTC	CASRETSGPSYNEQFF
NA	15	TRBV7-2	NA	TRBJ2-1	TGTGCCAGCAGCTTAGACCCAGGTTCCTACAATGAGCAGTTCTTC	CASSLDPGSYNEQFF
NA	16	TRBV2	NA	TRBJ2-1	TGTGCCAGCAGTTCCATGGGGGCGGGAGCAGGCAATGAGCAGTTCTTC	CASSSMGAGAGNEQFF
few	16	TRBV7-3	NA	TRBJ2-3	TGTGCCAGCAGCTTAATTGGGGACACGTCCACAGATACGCAGTATTTT	CASSLIGDTSTDTQYF
NA	13	TRBV7-8	NA	TRBJ2-1	TGTGCCAGCAGCTTCTTTGGGGGGAATGAGCAGTTCTTC	CASSFFGGNEQFF
NA	13	TRBV28	NA	TRBJ1-2	TGTGCCAGCAGTTTGTCAGTGAACTATGGCTACACCTTC	CASSLSVNYGYTF